This passage covers 9 T cell receptor beta chains from one sample sequenced in a study of cytomegalovirus exposure and HLA in healthy donors. The PCR made use of 60 Vbeta and 13 Jbeta primers. Data came from immunoSEQ multiplex PCR; TCRdb stores just in-frame clones and leaves some out. The sample lists roughly 97,000 clones; over 9% were seen once. The sequenced sample was PBMCs. These receptors originate from a man in his forties or fifties in good health and CMV-seropositive.

This clone was detected only a few times. The chain uses TRBV4-1 and TRBJ2-5; 11 bases agree with TRBD2. This CDR3 is built from 17 residues. In germline, CDR1 is MGHRA, CDR2 YSYEKL. The V gene end was trimmed by 0 bases and the J gene end by 3 bases; junction bases not matched to a gene: 6. DNA for the CDR3: TGCGCCAGCAGCCAAGAACCGGGGACTAGCGGCGAAGAGACCCAGTACTTC. Its protein product is CASSQEPGTSGEETQYF.

This clone occurred a few times. The chain uses TRBV15 and TRBJ2-1; D call uncertain. Trimming removed 1 base from V and 6 bases from J, with 7 bases in between. The CDR3 is 13 residues long. The germline V gene has CDR1 LNHNV and CDR2 YYDKDF (reference sequence). CDR3 sequence: CATSRGSSNEQFF. The CDR3, as DNA: TGTGCCACCAGCAGAGGTAGTTCCAATGAGCAGTTCTTC.

The V gene is TRBV4-2, the J gene TRBJ2-3; a possible D gene is TRBD2 (6 bases). Looked up from germline, CDR1 is LGHNA and CDR2 is YNFKEQ. Deletions cut 4 bases from V and 3 bases from J, with 20 bases between. The CDR3 loop spans 17 amino acids. CDR3 in DNA: TGTGCCAGCAGCCCCGGCTGGGGAAGAGGAGGGACAGATACGCAGTATTTT. Translation gives CASSPGWGRGGTDTQYF.

This clone was seen only once. The chain recombines TRBV15 with TRBJ2-1; the match to TRBD2 covers 8 bases. Germline assignment: CDR1 LNHNV and CDR2 YYDKDF (reference sequence). The CDR3 spans 15 residues. V was pared by 2 bases and J by 6 bases, with 6 bases of the junction left unmatched. CDR3 DNA: TGTGCCACCAGCAGAATGAGCGGGAGCCTCAATGAGCAGTTCTTC. As protein: CATSRMSGSLNEQFF.

The chain joins TRBV9 to TRBJ2-7; D possibly corresponds to TRBD2 (6 bases). V lost 0 bases and J 6 bases, leaving 13 bases between the germline ends. The CDR3 runs 14 residues. The germline gives CDR1 SGDLS, CDR2 YYNGEE. The DNA of the CDR3 is TGTGCCAGCAGCGTAGGTACGGGAGTAACCGAGCAGTACTTC. This encodes CASSVGTGVTEQYF.

This clone was counted between two and nine times. This chain joins TRBV2 and TRBJ1-1, with D maybe TRBD1 (6 bases). In germline, CDR1 is SNHLY, CDR2 FYNNEI. V gave up 6 bases and J gave up 1 base, with 18 bases separating them. The CDR3 runs 16 residues. This chain's CDR3 is CASSIISGQTNTEAFF. DNA for the CDR3: TGTGCCAGCAGCATAATATCCGGACAGACGAACACTGAAGCTTTCTTT.

This clone was recorded a few times. The chain is built from TRBV2 and TRBJ2-5; D remains unclear. Per the germline V gene, CDR1 is SNHLY and CDR2 is FYNNEI. V shed 0 bases and J shed 4 bases, with 9 bases lying between them. The CDR3 is made up of 14 amino acids. The CDR3 DNA reads TGTGCCAGCAGTGAAGCGAGCTCCGGAGAGACCCAGTACTTC. Translating gives CASSEASSGETQYF.

This chain joins TRBV5-1 and TRBJ1-5; 10 bases line up with TRBD1. The CDR3 length is 16 residues. Unmatched junction bases numbered 7, after V lost 1 base and J lost 6 bases. CDR1 and CDR2 from the germline V gene are SGHRS and YFSETQ. The CDR3: CASSLLGTGEGQPQHF. CDR3 nucleotides: TGCGCCAGCAGCTTGCTGGGGACAGGGGAAGGTCAGCCCCAGCATTTT.

This clone turned up a few times. The chain carries TRBV4-1 and TRBJ2-3, with D unclear. CDR1 MGHRA and CDR2 YSYEKL come from the germline V gene. The CDR3 covers 16 residues. With 4 bases removed from V and 2 bases from J, the gap between germline ends came to 16 bases. The DNA of the CDR3 is TGCGCCAGCAGCCGGAGTTACATCCCTTCCACAGATACGCAGTATTTT. Residues: CASSRSYIPSTDTQYF.